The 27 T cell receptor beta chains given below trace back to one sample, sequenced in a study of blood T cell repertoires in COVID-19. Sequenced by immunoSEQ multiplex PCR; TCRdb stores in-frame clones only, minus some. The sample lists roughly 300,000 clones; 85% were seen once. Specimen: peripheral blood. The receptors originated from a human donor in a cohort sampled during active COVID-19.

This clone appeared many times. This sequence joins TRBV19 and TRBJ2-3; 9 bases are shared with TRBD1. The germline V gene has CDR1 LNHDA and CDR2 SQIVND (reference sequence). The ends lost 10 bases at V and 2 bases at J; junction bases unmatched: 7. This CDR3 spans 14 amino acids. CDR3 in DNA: TGTGCCACCACGACAGGGGGGTCCACAGATACGCAGTATTTT. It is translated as CATTTGGSTDTQYF.

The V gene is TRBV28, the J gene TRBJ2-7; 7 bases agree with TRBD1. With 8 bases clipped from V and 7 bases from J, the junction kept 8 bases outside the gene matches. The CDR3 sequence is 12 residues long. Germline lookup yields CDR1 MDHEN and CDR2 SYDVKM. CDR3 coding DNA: TGTGCCAGCGGGGACAGCCTCTTGGAGCAGTACTTC. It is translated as CASGDSLLEQYF.

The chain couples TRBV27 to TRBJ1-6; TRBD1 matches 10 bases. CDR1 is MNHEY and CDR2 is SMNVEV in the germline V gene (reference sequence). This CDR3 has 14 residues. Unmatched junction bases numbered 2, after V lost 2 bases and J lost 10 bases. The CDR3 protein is CASSLRDRGSPLHF. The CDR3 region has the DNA TGTGCCAGCAGTTTACGGGACAGGGGATCACCCCTCCACTTT.

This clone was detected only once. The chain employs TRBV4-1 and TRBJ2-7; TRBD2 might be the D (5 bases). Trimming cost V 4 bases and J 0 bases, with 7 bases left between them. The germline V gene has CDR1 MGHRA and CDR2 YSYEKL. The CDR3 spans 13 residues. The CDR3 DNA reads TGCGCCAGCAGCCGGGAGCCCTCCTACGAGCAGTACTTC. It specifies CASSREPSYEQYF.

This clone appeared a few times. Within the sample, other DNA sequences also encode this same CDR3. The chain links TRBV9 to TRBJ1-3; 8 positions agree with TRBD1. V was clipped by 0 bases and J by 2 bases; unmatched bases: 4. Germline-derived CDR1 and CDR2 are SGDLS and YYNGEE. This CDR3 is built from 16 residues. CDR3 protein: CASSVDSGGTGNTIYF. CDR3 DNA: TGTGCCAGCAGCGTAGATTCAGGGGGCACTGGAAACACCATATATTTT.

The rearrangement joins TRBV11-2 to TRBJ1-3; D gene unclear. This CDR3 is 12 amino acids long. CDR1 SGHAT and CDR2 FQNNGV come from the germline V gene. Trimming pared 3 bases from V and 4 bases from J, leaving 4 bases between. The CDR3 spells CASSLQGNTIYF. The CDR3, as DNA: TGTGCCAGCAGCTTGCAGGGAAACACCATATATTTT. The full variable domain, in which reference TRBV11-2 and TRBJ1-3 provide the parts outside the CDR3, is EAGVAQSPRYKIIEKRQSVAFWCNPISGHATLYWYQQILGQGPKLLIQFQNNGVVDDSQLPKDRFSAERLKGVDSTLKIQPAKLEDSAVYLCASSLQGNTIYFGEGSWLTVV.

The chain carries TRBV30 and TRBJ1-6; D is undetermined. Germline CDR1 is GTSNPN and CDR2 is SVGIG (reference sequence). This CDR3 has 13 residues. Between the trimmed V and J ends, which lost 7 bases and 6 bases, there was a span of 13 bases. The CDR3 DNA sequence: TGTGCCTTAGCGGCGAGGCCTAATTCACCCCTCCACTTT. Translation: CALAARPNSPLHF.

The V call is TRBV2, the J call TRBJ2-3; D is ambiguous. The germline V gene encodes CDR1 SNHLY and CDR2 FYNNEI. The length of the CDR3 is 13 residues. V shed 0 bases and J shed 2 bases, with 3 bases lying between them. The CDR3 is CASSEANTDTQYF. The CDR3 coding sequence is TGTGCCAGCAGTGAAGCCAACACAGATACGCAGTATTTT.

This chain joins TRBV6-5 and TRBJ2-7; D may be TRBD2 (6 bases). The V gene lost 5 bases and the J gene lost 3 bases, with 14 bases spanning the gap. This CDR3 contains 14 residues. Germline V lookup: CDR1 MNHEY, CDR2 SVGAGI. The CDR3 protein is CASSRQNGGYEQYF. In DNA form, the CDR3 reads TGTGCCAGCAGTCGCCAAAACGGGGGCTACGAGCAGTACTTC.

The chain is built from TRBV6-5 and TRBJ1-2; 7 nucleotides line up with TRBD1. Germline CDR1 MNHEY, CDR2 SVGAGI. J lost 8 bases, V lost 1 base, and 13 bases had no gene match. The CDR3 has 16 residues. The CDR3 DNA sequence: TGTGCCAGCAGTTACTTACCGGGACAGACGCACGCGGGCTACACCTTC. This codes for CASSYLPGQTHAGYTF.

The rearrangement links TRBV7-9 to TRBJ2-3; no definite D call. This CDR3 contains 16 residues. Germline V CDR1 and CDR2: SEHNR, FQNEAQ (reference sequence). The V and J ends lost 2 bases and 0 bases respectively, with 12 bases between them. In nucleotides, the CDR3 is TGTGCCAGCAGCTTAATGCTACTCCGTAGCACAGATACGCAGTATTTT. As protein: CASSLMLLRSTDTQYF. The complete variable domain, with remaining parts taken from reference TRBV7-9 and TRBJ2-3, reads DTGVSQNPRHKITKRGQNVTFRCDPISEHNRLYWYRQTLGQGPEFLTYFQNEAQLEKSRLLSDRFSAERPKGSFSTLEIQRTEQGDSAMYLCASSLMLLRSTDTQYFGPGTRLTVL.

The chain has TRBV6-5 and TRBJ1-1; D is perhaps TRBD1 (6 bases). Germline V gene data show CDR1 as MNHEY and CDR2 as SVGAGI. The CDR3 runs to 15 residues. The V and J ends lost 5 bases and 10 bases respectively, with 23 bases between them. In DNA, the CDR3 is TGTGCCAGCAGTCTATCTCGCGGGGGCCTCGGGGGAGCTTTCTTT. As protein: CASSLSRGGLGGAFF.

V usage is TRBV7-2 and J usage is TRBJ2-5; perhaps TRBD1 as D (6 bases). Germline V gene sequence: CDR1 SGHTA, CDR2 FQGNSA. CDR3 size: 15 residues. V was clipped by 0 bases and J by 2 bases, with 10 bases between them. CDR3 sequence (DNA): TGTGCCAGCAGCTTAGCAGGGGGAAGGCAAGAGACCCAGTACTTC. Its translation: CASSLAGGRQETQYF.

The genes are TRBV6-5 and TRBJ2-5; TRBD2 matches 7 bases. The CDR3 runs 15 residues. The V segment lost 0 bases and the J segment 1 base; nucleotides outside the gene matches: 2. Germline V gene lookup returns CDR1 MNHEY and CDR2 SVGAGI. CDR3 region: CASSYSRGFQETQYF. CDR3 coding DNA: TGTGCCAGCAGTTACTCGCGGGGGTTCCAAGAGACCCAGTACTTC.

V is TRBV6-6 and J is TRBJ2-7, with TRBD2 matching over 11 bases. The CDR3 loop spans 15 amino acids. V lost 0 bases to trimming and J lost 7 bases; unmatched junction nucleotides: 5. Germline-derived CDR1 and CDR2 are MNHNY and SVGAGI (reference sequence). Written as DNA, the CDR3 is TGTGCCAGCAGTTACTCTCTAGCGGGAGGTGAAGAGCAGTACTTC. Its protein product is CASSYSLAGGEEQYF.

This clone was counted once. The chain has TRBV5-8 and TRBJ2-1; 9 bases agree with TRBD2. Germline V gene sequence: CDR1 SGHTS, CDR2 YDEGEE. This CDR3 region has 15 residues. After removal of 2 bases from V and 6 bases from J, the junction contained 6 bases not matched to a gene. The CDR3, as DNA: TGTGCCAGCAGCTTTTTTGGCGGGAGGGCCAATGAGCAGTTCTTC. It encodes CASSFFGGRANEQFF.

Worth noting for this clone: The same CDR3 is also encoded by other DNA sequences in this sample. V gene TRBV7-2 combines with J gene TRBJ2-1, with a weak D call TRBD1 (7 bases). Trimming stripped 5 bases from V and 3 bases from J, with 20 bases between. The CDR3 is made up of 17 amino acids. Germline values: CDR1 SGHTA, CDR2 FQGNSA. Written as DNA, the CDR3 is TGTGCCAGCAGCAATGAGGGGGCGGGGTTGCTCTACAATGAGCAGTTCTTC. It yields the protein CASSNEGAGLLYNEQFF.

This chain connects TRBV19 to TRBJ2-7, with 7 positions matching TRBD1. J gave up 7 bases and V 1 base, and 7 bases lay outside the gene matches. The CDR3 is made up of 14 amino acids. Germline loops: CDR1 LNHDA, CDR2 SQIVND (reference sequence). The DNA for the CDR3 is TGTGCCAGTAGTATAGGCTATGACAGGGTTGAGCAGTACTTC. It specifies CASSIGYDRVEQYF.

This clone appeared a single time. CDR3 sequence (DNA): TGTGCCAGCAGCTTAGTACCACACAGCTCTGGGGCCAACGTCCTGACTTTC. It specifies CASSLVPHSSGANVLTF. The chain employs TRBV11-3 and TRBJ2-6, with D unresolved. The CDR3 is 17 amino acids. From germline, CDR1 is SGHNT and CDR2 YENEEA. V was clipped by 1 base and J by 0 bases, with 10 bases between them. Full variable domain (outside the CDR3, taken from reference TRBV11-3 and TRBJ2-6): EAGVVQSPRYKIIEKKQPVAFWCNPISGHNTLYWYLQNLGQGPELLIRYENEEAVDDSQLPKDRFSAERLKGVDSTLKIQPAELGDSAVYLCASSLVPHSSGANVLTFGAGSRLTVL.

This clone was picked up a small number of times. As DNA, the CDR3 is TGTGCCAGCAGACAGCATTCTGGAAACACCATATATTTT. This gives the protein CASRQHSGNTIYF. The chain links TRBV7-2 to TRBJ1-3; D ambiguous. CDR1 SGHTA and CDR2 FQGNSA come from the germline V gene. Trimming removed 6 bases at V and 1 base at J, with 7 bases between. The CDR3 extends over 13 amino acids. The full variable domain, completed using reference TRBV7-2 and TRBJ1-3, is GAGVSQSPSNKVTEKGKDVELRCDPISGHTALYWYRQSLGQGLEFLIYFQGNSAPDKSGLPSDRFSAERTGGSVSTLTIQRTQQEDSAVYLCASRQHSGNTIYFGEGSWLTVV.

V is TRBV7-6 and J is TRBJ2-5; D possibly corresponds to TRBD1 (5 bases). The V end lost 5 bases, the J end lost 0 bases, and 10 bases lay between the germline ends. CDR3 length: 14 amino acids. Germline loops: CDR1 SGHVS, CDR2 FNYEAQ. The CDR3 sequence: CASSHRKYQETQYF. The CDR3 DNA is TGTGCCAGCAGCCACAGGAAGTACCAAGAGACCCAGTACTTC.

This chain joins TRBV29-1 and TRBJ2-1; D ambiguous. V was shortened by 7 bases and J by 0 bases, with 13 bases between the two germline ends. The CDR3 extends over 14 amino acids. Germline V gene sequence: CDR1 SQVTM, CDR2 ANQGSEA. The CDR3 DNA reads TGCAGCGGTACTGAACTGAGCTCCTACAATGAGCAGTTCTTC. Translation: CSGTELSSYNEQFF.

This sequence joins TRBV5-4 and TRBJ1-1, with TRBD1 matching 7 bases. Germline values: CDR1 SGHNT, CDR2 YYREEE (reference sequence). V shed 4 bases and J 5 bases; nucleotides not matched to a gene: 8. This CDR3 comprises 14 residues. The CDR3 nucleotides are TGTGCCAGCAGCCGAGAAGGGGGCCTTACTGAAGCTTTCTTT. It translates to CASSREGGLTEAFF.

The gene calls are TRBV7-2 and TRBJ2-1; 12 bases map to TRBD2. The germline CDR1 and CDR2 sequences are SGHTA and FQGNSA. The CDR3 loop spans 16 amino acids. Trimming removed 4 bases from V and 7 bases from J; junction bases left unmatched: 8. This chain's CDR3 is CASSSSSGRAWNEQFF. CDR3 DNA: TGTGCCAGCAGCTCGTCTAGCGGGAGGGCGTGGAATGAGCAGTTCTTC.

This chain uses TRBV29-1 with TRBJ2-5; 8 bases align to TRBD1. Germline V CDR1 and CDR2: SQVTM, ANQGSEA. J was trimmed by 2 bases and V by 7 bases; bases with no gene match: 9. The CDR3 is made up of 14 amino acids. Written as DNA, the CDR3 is TGCAGCGGGCGTCTCAGGACAGGGCAAGAGACCCAGTACTTC. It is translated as CSGRLRTGQETQYF.

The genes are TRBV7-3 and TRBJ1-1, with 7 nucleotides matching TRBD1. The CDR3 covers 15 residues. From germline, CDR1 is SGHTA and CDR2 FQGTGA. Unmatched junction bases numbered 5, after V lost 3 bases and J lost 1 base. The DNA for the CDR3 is TGTGCCAGCAGCTTTGGGGGACAGCCGAACACTGAAGCTTTCTTT. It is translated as CASSFGGQPNTEAFF.

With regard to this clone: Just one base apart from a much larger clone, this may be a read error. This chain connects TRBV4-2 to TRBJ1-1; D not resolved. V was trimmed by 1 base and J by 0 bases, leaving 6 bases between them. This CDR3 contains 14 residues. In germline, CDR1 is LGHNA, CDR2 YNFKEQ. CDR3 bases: TGTGCCAGCAGCCAAGGACAATTGAACACTGAAGCTTTCTTT. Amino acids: CASSQGQLNTEAFF.